This T cell receptor beta chain was sequenced in a study of shared clonotypes between healthy human individuals (dated by TCRdb to about 2020). The study in broad terms: The cohort comprised a couple of women and a few men aged 18 to 49 years. For each donor, CD4 naive and CD4 memory were each run on three plates, CD8 naive on two plates, and CD8 memory on one plate. To estimate repertoire size and how much clonotype sharing occurs between individuals, the study deeply sequenced the blood TCR repertoires of roughly 5 healthy adults. To increase sequencing depth and limit assay-specific biases, different laboratories used diverse techniques to prepare libraries and sequence TCR repertoires. Leukapheresis yielded between about 0.94 and 8.9 billion PBMCs per donor.

TCR CDR3 regions were amplified from genomic DNA by multiplex PCR using the deep immunoSEQ assay. Extracted genomic DNA from each cell subset was spread evenly across all wells of several immunoSEQ 96-well plates, with each plate serving as a replicate. Each replicate PCR for sorted subsets received about 210 ng genomic DNA, equal to about 30,000 T cell genomes. The purified libraries were quantified using a Qubit 3.0 fluorometer, sized with a Bioanalyzer 2100, and then quantified again using the KAPA Library Quantification kit. Each immunoSEQ 96-well plate was sequenced on its own single-read 150-cycle Illumina NextSeq 550 flow cell. From the authors' description of their analysis: Because the immunoSEQ output included only junctional sequences and no quality scores, the filtering could not be the same as the filtering used for full-length reads. Sequences were annotated with PyIR, a Python wrapper for IgBLAST v1.9, using IMGT germline references to assign V/J genes and CDR3. Any read was removed if the V/J assignment was weak (E-value above 1e-6), the CDR3 was missing, or the read contained stop codons, out-of-frame junctions, or ambiguous translated residues. A V3J clonotype was defined by an identical inferred V gene, J gene, and CDR3 amino acid sequence. To compute the percentage overlap between repertoires, the number of shared unique clonotypes was divided by the size of the smaller repertoire. RTK rarefaction, the Chao1 estimator, and Recon v2.1 estimates of unobserved clonotypes were used to assess repertoire richness. For all TCRbeta clonotypes obtained by the gDNA method from four donors, generation probabilities were computed with OLGA. Imported from immuneACCESS, the table was reduced by TCRdb to in-frame sequences with V and J called. These copies leave out some clones; in studies compared against another copy, an unresolved V gene accounts for under half, and the cause of the remainder is not known. The V and J calls and clone size are taken from that table; D and trimming were inferred from the DNA. For this sample there are roughly 1,600,000 clones; 98% appear just once. The top ten clonotypes cover approximately 0.4% of the sample.

The CDR3 numbers 13 residues from cysteine through phenylalanine. The CDR3 DNA has 39 bases and is translated from base 1. Sequences WNHNN (CDR1) and SYGVQD (CDR2) are obtained from the germline V gene (reference sequence). At the junction V is shortened by 10 bases and J by 6 bases, with 19 bases in between. A word on this clone: This receptor's antigen is unknown. No base quality values were provided; no much bigger clone lies one nucleotide off.

The research as a whole found: Rarefaction of sorted-subset datasets indicated incomplete sequencing despite the large sequencing depth. Based on pairwise subsampling, the degree of clonotype sharing among donors was expected to be affected by sequencing depth. Because the study included only a small number of donors, the genetic and exposure-history diversity represented was limited. Compared with non-shared clonotypes, clonotypes shared by all four sorted-subset donors had higher generation probabilities. Sampling was limited to blood, and TCR repertoires in tissue likely differ from TCR repertoires in blood. Naive subsets generally had larger estimated clonotype richness than memory subsets. Across a handful of donors, approximately 5% of naive CD4, roughly 3.5% of naive CD8, around 2.5% of memory CD4, and about 0.44% of memory CD8 clonotypes were shared.

Healthy HIV-negative adults with no recently reported acute infections or vaccinations were included as donors. Every donor was a Caucasian adult living in Nashville, Tennessee, USA. Magnetic negative selection was used to enrich CD4+ T cells, after which naive cells were positively selected on CD45RA and the negative fraction became the memory subset. Blood was obtained by leukapheresis, after which PBMCs were separated by Ficoll-Histopaque density gradient centrifugation and cryopreserved in liquid nitrogen vapor phase. Purity and quantity of every magnetically sorted T cell population were checked by analytical flow cytometry. From each sorted fraction, genomic DNA was isolated and quantified by UV absorbance on a Nanodrop 2000c.

The sequenced sample was naive CD4+ T cells sorted from blood. This specimen's cell subset or site label, interpreted: CD45RA+ positively selected. The sequence came from a man younger than 45 in good health. This receptor chain uses TRBV10-1 and TRBJ2-7; a tentative D call is TRBD1 (5 bases match). The CDR3 reads as follows: CATSGLPTSEQYF. The DNA reads TGCGCCACCTCAGGGTTACCTACCTCCGAGCAGTACTTC.